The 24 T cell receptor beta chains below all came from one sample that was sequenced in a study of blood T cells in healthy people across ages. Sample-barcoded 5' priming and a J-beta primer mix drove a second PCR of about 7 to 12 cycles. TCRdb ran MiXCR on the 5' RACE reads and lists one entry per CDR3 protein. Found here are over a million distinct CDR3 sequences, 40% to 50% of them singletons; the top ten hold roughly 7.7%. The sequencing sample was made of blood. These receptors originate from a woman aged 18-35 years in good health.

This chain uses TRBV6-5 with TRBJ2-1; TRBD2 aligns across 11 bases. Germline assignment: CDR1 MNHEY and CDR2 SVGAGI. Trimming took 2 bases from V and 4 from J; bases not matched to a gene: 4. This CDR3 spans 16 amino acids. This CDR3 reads CASSYTGTSGYNEQFF. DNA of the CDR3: TGTGCCAGCAGTTACACCGGGACTAGCGGTTACAATGAGCAGTTCTTC.

DNA of the CDR3: TGCGCCAGCAGCCCTTCGACAGGGGACTCGAAAAGGGGTGAAGCTTTCTTT. It yields the protein CASSPSTGDSKRGEAFF. The V gene is TRBV5-1, the J gene TRBJ1-1, with TRBD1 identical over 8 bases. There are 17 residues in the CDR3. CDR1 SGHRS and CDR2 YFSETQ come from the germline V gene. J gave up 7 bases and V 4 bases, and 18 bases lay outside the gene matches.

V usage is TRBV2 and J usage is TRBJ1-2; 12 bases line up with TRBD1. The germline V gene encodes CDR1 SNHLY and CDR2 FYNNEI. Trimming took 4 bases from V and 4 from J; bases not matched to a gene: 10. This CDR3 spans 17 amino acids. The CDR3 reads CASSGGTGGIPGYGYTF. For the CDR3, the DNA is TGTGCCAGCAGTGGGGGGACAGGGGGCATTCCAGGCTATGGCTACACCTTC.

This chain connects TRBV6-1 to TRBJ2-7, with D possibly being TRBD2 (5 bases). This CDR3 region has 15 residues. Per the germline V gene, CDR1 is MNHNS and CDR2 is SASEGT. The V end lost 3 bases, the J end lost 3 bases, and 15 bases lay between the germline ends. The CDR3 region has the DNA TGTGCCAGCAGTGATCCCCTTGCGGGCCGCTACGAGCAGTACTTC. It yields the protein CASSDPLAGRYEQYF.

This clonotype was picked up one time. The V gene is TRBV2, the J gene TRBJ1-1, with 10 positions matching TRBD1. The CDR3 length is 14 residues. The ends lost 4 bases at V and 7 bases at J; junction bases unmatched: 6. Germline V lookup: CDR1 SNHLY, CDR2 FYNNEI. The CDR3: CASSAQGQGHEAFF. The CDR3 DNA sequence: TGTGCCAGCAGTGCCCAGGGACAGGGGCATGAAGCTTTCTTT.

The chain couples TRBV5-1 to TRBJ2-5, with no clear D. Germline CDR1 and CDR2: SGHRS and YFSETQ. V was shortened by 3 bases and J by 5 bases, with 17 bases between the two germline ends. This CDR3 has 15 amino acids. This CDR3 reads CASSSTGPRTETQYF. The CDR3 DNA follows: TGCGCCAGCAGCTCCACCGGGCCCCGGACGGAGACCCAGTACTTC. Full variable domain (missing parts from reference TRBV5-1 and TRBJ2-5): KAGVTQTPRYLIKTRGQQVTLSCSPISGHRSVSWYQQTPGQGLQFLFEYFSETQRNKGNFPGRFSGRQFSNSRSEMNVSTLELGDSALYLCASSSTGPRTETQYFGPGTRLLVL.

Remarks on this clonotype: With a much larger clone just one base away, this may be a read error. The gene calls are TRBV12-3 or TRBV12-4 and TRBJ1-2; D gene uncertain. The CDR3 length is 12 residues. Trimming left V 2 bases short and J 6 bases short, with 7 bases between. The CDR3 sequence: CASSLCGDGYTF. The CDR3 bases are TGTGCCAGCAGTTTATGTGGGGATGGCTACACCTTC.

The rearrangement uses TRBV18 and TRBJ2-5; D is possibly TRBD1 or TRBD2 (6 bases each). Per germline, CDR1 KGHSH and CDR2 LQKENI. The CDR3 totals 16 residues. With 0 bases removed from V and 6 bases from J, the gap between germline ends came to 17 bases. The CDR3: CASSPPKGVGGKTQYF. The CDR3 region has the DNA TGTGCCAGCTCACCACCGAAGGGGGTCGGCGGGAAGACCCAGTACTTC.

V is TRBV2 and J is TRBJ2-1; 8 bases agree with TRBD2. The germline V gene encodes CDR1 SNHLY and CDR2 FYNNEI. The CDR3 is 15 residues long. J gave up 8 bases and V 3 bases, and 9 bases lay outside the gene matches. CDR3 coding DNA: TGTGCCAGCAGTGATAGGAGCGGGAGTCGCCATGAGCAGTTCTTC. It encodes CASSDRSGSRHEQFF.

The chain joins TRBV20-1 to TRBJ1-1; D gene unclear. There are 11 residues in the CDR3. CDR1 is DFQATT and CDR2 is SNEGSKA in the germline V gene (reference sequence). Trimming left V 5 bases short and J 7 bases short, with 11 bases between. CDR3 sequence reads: CSAPVSDEAFF. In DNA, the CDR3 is TGCAGTGCTCCTGTTAGCGATGAAGCTTTCTTT.

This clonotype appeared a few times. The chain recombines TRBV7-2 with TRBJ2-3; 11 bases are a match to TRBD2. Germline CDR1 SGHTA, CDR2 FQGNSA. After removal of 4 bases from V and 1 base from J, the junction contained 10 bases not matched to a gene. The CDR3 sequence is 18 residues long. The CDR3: CASSSVTGTSGRTDTQYF. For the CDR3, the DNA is TGTGCCAGCAGCTCTGTGACCGGGACTAGCGGCCGCACAGATACGCAGTATTTT.

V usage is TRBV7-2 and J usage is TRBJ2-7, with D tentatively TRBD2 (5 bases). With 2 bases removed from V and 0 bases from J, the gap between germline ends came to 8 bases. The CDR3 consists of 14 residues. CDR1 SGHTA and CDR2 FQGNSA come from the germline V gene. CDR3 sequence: CASSLFRGSYEQYF. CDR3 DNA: TGTGCCAGCAGCTTATTTCGGGGCTCCTACGAGCAGTACTTC.

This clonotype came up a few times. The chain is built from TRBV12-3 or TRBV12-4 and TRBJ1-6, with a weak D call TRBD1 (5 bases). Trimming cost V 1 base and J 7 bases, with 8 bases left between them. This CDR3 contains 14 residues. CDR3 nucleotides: TGTGCCAGCAGTTTAGTTGGGGCGAATTCACCCCTCCACTTT. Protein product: CASSLVGANSPLHF.

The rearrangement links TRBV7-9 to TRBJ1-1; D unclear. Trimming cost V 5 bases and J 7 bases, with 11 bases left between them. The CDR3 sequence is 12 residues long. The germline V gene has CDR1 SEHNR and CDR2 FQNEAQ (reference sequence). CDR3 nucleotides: TGTGCCAGCAGCACCCCGATATTTGAAGCTTTCTTT. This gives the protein CASSTPIFEAFF.

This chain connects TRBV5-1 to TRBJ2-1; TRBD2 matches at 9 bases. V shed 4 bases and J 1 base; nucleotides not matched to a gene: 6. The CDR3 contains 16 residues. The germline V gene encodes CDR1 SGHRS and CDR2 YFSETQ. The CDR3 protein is CASSQLAGESYNEQFF. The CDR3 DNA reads TGCGCCAGCAGCCAGTTAGCGGGGGAGTCCTACAATGAGCAGTTCTTC.

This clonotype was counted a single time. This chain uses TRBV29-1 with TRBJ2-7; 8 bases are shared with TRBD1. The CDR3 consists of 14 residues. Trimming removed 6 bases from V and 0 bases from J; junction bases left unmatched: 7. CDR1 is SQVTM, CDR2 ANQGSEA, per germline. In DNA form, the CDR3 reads TGCAGCGTGGCCGGGACAGGCTTCTCCTACGAGCAGTACTTC. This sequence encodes CSVAGTGFSYEQYF.

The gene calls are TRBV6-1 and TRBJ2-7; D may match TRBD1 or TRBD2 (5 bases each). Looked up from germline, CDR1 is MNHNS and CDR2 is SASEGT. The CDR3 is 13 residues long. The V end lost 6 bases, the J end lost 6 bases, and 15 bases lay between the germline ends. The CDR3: CASSETAGTEQYF. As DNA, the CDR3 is TGTGCCAGCAGCGAAACGGCAGGGACCGAGCAGTACTTC.

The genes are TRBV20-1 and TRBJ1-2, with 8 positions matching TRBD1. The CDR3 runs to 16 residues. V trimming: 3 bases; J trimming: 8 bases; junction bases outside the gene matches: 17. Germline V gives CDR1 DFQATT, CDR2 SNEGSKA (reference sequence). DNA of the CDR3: TGCAGTGCTAGTCCCTCGGATTTGAGGACAGGGAAAGGCTACACCTTC. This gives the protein CSASPSDLRTGKGYTF.

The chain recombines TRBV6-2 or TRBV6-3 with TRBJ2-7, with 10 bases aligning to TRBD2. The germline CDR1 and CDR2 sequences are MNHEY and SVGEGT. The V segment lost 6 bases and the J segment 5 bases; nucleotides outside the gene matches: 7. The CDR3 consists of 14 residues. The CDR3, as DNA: TGTGCCAGCAGCCCAGCGGGGGGGCTGGACGAGCAGTACTTC. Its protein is CASSPAGGLDEQYF.

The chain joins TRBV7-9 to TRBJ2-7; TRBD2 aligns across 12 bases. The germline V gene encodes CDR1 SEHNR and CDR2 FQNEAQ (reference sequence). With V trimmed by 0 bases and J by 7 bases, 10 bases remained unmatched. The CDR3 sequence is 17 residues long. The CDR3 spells CASSLAHLAGGQIEQYF. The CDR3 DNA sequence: TGTGCCAGCAGCTTAGCGCACCTAGCGGGGGGGCAAATTGAGCAGTACTTC.

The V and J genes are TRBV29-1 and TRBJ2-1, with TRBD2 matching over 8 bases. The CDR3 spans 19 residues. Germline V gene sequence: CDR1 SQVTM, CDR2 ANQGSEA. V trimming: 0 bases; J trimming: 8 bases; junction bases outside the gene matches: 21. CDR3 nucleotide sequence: TGCAGCGTTGAAGATAGACTCCATCCGGGACTAGGGGGAGAGGATGAGCAGTTCTTC. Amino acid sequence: CSVEDRLHPGLGGEDEQFF.

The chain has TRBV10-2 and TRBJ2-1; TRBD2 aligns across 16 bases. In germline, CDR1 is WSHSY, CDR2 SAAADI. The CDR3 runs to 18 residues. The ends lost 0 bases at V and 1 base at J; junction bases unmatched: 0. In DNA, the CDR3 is TGCGCCAGCAGTGAGTCGGGACTAGCGGGAGGGTCCTACAATGAGCAGTTCTTC. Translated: CASSESGLAGGSYNEQFF.

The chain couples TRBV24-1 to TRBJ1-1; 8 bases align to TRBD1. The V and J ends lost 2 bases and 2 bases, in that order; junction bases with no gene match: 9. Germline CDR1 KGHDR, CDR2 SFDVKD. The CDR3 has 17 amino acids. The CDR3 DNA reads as TGTGCCACCAGTGATTCCGACAGGGGAGGTGGAAACACTGAAGCTTTCTTT. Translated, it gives CATSDSDRGGGNTEAFF.

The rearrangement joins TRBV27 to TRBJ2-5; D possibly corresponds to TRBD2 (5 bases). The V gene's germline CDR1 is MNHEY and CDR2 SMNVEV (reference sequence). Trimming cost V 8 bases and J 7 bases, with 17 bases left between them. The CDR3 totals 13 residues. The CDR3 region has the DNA TGTGCCAGCGGCGCGTATGGCGGACTGACCCAGTACTTC. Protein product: CASGAYGGLTQYF.